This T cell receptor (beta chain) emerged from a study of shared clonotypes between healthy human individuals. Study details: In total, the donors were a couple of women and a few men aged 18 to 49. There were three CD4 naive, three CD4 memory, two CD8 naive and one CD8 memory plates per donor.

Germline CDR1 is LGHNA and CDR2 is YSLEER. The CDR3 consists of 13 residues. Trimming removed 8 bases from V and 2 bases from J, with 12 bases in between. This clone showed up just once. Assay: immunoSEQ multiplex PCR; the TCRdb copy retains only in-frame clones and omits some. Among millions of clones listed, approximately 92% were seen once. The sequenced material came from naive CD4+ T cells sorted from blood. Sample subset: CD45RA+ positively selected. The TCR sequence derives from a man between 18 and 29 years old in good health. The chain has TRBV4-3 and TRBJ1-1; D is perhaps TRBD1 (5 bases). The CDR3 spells CASSPQGNTEAFF. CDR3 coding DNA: TGCGCCAGCTCCCCTCAGGGTAACACTGAAGCTTTCTTT.